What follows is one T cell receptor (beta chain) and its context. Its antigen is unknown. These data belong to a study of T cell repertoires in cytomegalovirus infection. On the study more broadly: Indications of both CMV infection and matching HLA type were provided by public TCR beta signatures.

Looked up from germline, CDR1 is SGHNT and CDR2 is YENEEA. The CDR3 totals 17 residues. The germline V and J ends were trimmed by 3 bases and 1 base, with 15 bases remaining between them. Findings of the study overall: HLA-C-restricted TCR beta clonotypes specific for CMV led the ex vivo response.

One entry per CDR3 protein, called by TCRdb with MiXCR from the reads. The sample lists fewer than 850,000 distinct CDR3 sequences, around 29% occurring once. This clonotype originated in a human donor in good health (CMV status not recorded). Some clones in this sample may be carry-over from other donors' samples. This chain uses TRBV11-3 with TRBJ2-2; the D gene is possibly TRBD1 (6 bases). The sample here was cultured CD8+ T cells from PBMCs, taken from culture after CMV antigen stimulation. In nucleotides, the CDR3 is TGTGCCAGCAGCTTCGTAGCCGGGACACTGAACACCGGGGAGCTGTTTTTT. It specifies CASSFVAGTLNTGELFF.